These 27 T cell receptor beta chains came from one sample sequenced in a study of regulatory T cells in long-lasting Graves disease. Assembly of TCR beta libraries relied on iRepertoire HTBI primers together with Arm-PCR of CDR3 regions. TCRdb itself ran the multiplex PCR reads through MiXCR, one entry per CDR3 protein. The profile covers roughly 500,000 distinct CDR3 sequences, with 12% appearing a single time and around 9.3% taken by the ten largest. Time point here: newly diagnosed GD, antithyroid drugs for less than 3 months. The TCR library was made from RNA extracted from PBMCs. The same sample was also studied in work on T cells in Graves' hyperthyroidism and ophthalmopathy.

The starting material was peripheral blood mononuclear cells (PBMCs), obtained at new diagnosis, from a patient treated with antithyroid drugs. The source of these receptors is a woman between 25 and 40 years old with Graves disease.

Many counts were recorded for this clonotype. This chain uses TRBV7-8 with TRBJ1-2, with D perhaps matching TRBD1 (6 bases). V was trimmed by 5 bases and J by 9 bases, leaving 22 bases between them. CDR3 length: 15 amino acids. CDR1 is SGHVS and CDR2 is FQNEAQ in the germline V gene. As DNA, the CDR3 is TGTGCCAGCAGCCCCAGAGGGGGACATCTGATGCGCTACACCTTC. Translating gives CASSPRGGHLMRYTF.

This clonotype was detected many times. The V gene is TRBV7-6, the J gene TRBJ1-6; D possibly corresponds to TRBD1 (5 bases). Trimming shortened V by 2 bases and J by 7 bases, and 6 bases separated the two germline ends. This CDR3 region has 13 residues. Germline V gene sequence: CDR1 SGHVS, CDR2 FNYEAQ. For the CDR3, the DNA is TGTGCCAGCAGCTTAAACAGGAATTCACCCCTCCACTTT. This encodes CASSLNRNSPLHF.

This chain connects TRBV20-1 to TRBJ2-2; D is unclear. The V end lost 5 bases, the J end lost 3 bases, and 10 bases lay between the germline ends. The CDR3 loop spans 13 amino acids. Germline lookup yields CDR1 DFQATT and CDR2 SNEGSKA (reference sequence). CDR3 bases: TGCAGTGCTTCCGACGGATACACCGGGGAGCTGTTTTTT. It encodes CSASDGYTGELFF.

There are many counts of this clonotype. CDR3 nucleotides: TGTGCCAGCAGTGGAAGGTCTAATTCACCCCTCCACTTT. Translating gives CASSGRSNSPLHF. The rearrangement joins TRBV2 to TRBJ1-6; D unclear. This CDR3 is 13 amino acids long. Trimming removed 4 bases from V and 6 bases from J, with 7 bases in between. Germline CDR1 is SNHLY and CDR2 is FYNNEI.

This sequence joins TRBV4-1 and TRBJ1-5; D perhaps matches TRBD1 (6 bases). Trimming removed 1 base from V and 7 bases from J, with 20 bases in between. CDR1 is MGHRA, CDR2 YSYEKL, per germline. CDR3 size: 17 residues. DNA of the CDR3: TGCGCCAGCAGCCAAGGGGGTAACAAAAGGGGGACCCAGCCCCAGCATTTT. Translating it yields CASSQGGNKRGTQPQHF.

The chain recombines TRBV11-2 with TRBJ1-2, with D possibly matching TRBD1 (5 bases). CDR1 is SGHAT and CDR2 is FQNNGV in the germline V gene. The CDR3 loop spans 16 amino acids. Trimming pared 5 bases from V and 4 bases from J, leaving 20 bases between. The CDR3, as DNA: TGTGCCAGCAGCAAGACCGGGACCCTTGGTGGCTATGGCTACACCTTC. Protein: CASSKTGTLGGYGYTF.

This clonotype was seen many times. CDR3 amino acids: CASSLDSEGQGIYNEQFF. CDR3 in DNA: TGTGCCAGCAGCTTAGATAGTGAGGGACAGGGGATCTACAATGAGCAGTTCTTC. The chain has TRBV11-2 and TRBJ2-1; 10 bases agree with TRBD1. V shed 0 bases and J 3 bases; nucleotides not matched to a gene: 8. This CDR3 comprises 18 residues. CDR1 and CDR2 (germline): SGHAT, FQNNGV.

In DNA, the CDR3 is TGTGCCACCGCTGGTAAGGGGGACAGTCCCTTCTATGGCTACACCTTC. Encoded protein: CATAGKGDSPFYGYTF. The genes are TRBV19 and TRBJ1-2; 7 bases align to TRBD1. The CDR3 extends over 16 amino acids. With V trimmed by 10 bases and J by 4 bases, 18 bases remained unmatched. Germline-derived CDR1 and CDR2 are LNHDA and SQIVND (reference sequence).

This clonotype was observed a handful of times. The chain couples TRBV7-3 to TRBJ2-1, with D tentatively TRBD2 (6 bases). The CDR3 runs 15 residues. Germline V gene lookup returns CDR1 SGHTA and CDR2 FQGTGA. Trimming shortened V by 1 base and J by 8 bases, and 15 bases separated the two germline ends. DNA of the CDR3: TGTGCCAGCAGCTTAAAAGGCGGGGAGGTCGATGAGCAGTTCTTC. This gives the protein CASSLKGGEVDEQFF.

This clonotype was observed many times. The chain recombines TRBV2 with TRBJ2-7, with unresolved D. The CDR3 length is 12 residues. The germline V and J ends were trimmed by 7 bases and 6 bases, with 13 bases remaining between them. The germline gives CDR1 SNHLY, CDR2 FYNNEI. As DNA, the CDR3 is TGTGCCAGCATTCAGCTCGATAGCGAGCAGTACTTC. As protein: CASIQLDSEQYF.

In its sample, this clonotype was seen many times. This chain joins TRBV7-2 and TRBJ2-1; TRBD1 aligns across 7 bases. Per the germline V gene, CDR1 is SGHTA and CDR2 is FQGNSA. Trimming removed 1 base from V and 7 bases from J; junction bases left unmatched: 10. The length of the CDR3 is 16 residues. CDR3 sequence: CASSLGGRGHGNEQFF. The CDR3 region has the DNA TGTGCCAGCAGCTTAGGTGGTAGGGGGCACGGGAATGAGCAGTTCTTC.

This clonotype was detected only a few times. The chain couples TRBV15 to TRBJ2-3; tentative D call: TRBD1 (6 bases). Germline loops: CDR1 LNHNV, CDR2 YYDKDF (reference sequence). CDR3 size: 14 residues. V gave up 5 bases and J gave up 1 base, with 10 bases separating them. The DNA for the CDR3 is TGTGCCACCAGCTCCCACAGGGGCACAGATACGCAGTATTTT. Amino acid sequence: CATSSHRGTDTQYF.

The table lists this clonotype with a few counts. The chain is built from TRBV28 and TRBJ1-5; 8 bases agree with TRBD1. Germline values: CDR1 MDHEN, CDR2 SYDVKM. The length of the CDR3 is 14 residues. Trimming removed 6 bases from V and 2 bases from J; junction bases left unmatched: 3. The CDR3 sequence is CASRLQGGNQPQHF. DNA of the CDR3: TGTGCCAGCAGGTTACAGGGGGGCAATCAGCCCCAGCATTTT.

There are many counts of this clonotype. V usage is TRBV30 and J usage is TRBJ1-1; D remains unclear. This CDR3 is 13 amino acids long. In germline, CDR1 is GTSNPN, CDR2 SVGIG (reference sequence). V lost 2 bases and J 3 bases, leaving 10 bases between the germline ends. The CDR3 spells CAWSNPGYTEAFF. CDR3 sequence (DNA): TGTGCCTGGAGTAACCCCGGGTACACTGAAGCTTTCTTT.

This clonotype was picked up many times. The gene calls are TRBV2 and TRBJ1-1; D possibly corresponds to TRBD1 (5 bases). The CDR3 runs 13 residues. The germline gives CDR1 SNHLY, CDR2 FYNNEI. V was trimmed by 11 bases and J by 0 bases, leaving 13 bases between them. DNA for the CDR3: TGTGCCTGCCAGGTGGGGCTGAACACTGAAGCTTTCTTT. It is translated as CACQVGLNTEAFF.

This clonotype turned up a few times. V and J are TRBV25-1 and TRBJ1-1; D might be TRBD1 (5 bases). Trimming cost V 6 bases and J 1 base, with 12 bases left between them. The germline CDR1 and CDR2 sequences are MGHDK and SYGVNS. This CDR3 region has 14 residues. DNA for the CDR3: TGTGCCAGCAGGGCGGGGCAGAAGAACACTGAAGCTTTCTTT. Its protein product is CASRAGQKNTEAFF.

This clonotype was found many times. The chain joins TRBV12-3 or TRBV12-4 to TRBJ1-2, with 8 bases identical to TRBD1. V shed 7 bases and J 6 bases; nucleotides not matched to a gene: 4. CDR3 length: 12 amino acids. CDR3 nucleotides: TGTGCCAGCACCGACAGGGGAAATGGCTACACCTTC. Its protein product is CASTDRGNGYTF.

This clonotype was counted many times. J is TRBJ1-3 and V is TRBV3-1, with no clear D. Germline loops: CDR1 LGHDT, CDR2 YNNKEL (reference sequence). CDR3 length: 13 amino acids. V lost 1 base and J 4 bases, leaving 5 bases between the germline ends. The CDR3 loop reads CASSQGSGNTIYF. CDR3 nucleotide sequence: TGTGCCAGCAGCCAAGGTTCGGGAAACACCATATATTTT. The full variable domain, with the rest looked up from reference TRBV3-1 and TRBJ1-3, is DTAVSQTPKYLVTQMGNDKSIKCEQNLGHDTMYWYKQDSKKFLKIMFSYNNKELIINETVPNRFSPKSPDKAHLNLHINSLELGDSAVYFCASSQGSGNTIYFGEGSWLTVV.

This clonotype was detected ten times or more. This chain uses TRBV7-9 with TRBJ2-3, with D possibly TRBD2 on 6 matching bases. The CDR3 covers 17 residues. The V gene's germline CDR1 is SEHNR and CDR2 FQNEAQ (reference sequence). Trimming stripped 4 bases from V and 2 bases from J, with 19 bases between. The CDR3 reads CASSSMRGLSDTDTQYF. CDR3 DNA sequence: TGTGCCAGCAGCTCAATGAGGGGACTTAGCGACACAGATACGCAGTATTTT.

This clonotype was seen many times. The gene calls are TRBV12-3 or TRBV12-4 and TRBJ2-3, with D maybe TRBD2 (6 bases). The CDR3 consists of 13 residues. Trimming took off 7 bases at V and 5 bases at J, with 13 bases between the two ends. The CDR3 region has the DNA TGTGCCAGCAAGGTCGGGAGTGGAGATACGCAGTATTTT. Amino acid sequence: CASKVGSGDTQYF.

The V and J genes are TRBV14 and TRBJ2-1, with D uncertain. Germline CDR1 is SGHDN and CDR2 is FVKESK. V was shortened by 3 bases and J by 10 bases, with 7 bases between the two germline ends. The CDR3 is 11 residues long. CDR3 in amino acids: CASSHLEEQFF. The CDR3 bases are TGTGCCAGCAGCCACTTAGAAGAGCAGTTCTTC.

Many counts were recorded for this clonotype. The chain combines TRBV4-1 with TRBJ2-3, with 9 bases fitting TRBD1. Per the germline V gene, CDR1 is MGHRA and CDR2 is YSYEKL. This CDR3 contains 17 residues. V was clipped by 0 bases and J by 0 bases; unmatched bases: 4. CDR3 amino acids: CASSQDLGTGSTDTQYF. The CDR3 DNA is TGCGCCAGCAGCCAAGATCTTGGGACAGGGAGCACAGATACGCAGTATTTT.

This clonotype has more than one count but fewer than ten. Here the CDR3 reads CASSLIPGQGINEQFF. In nucleotides, the CDR3 is TGTGCCAGCAGCTTGATTCCGGGACAGGGAATTAATGAGCAGTTCTTC. The V and J genes are TRBV5-6 and TRBJ2-1, with 9 bases lining up with TRBD1. CDR3 length equals 16 residues. From germline, CDR1 is SGHDT and CDR2 YYEEEE. V shed 1 base, J shed 7 bases, and the junction held 9 bases outside the gene matches.

A few counts support this clonotype. This chain joins TRBV14 and TRBJ2-2, with D maybe TRBD1 (6 bases). Trimming stripped 1 base from V and 5 bases from J, with 11 bases between. Germline assignment: CDR1 SGHDN and CDR2 FVKESK. The CDR3 length is 15 residues. CDR3 nucleotides: TGTGCCAGCAGCCAAGGTCAGGGGTCGACCGGGGAGCTGTTTTTT. Amino acids: CASSQGQGSTGELFF.

The sample holds a few counts of this clonotype. The chain links TRBV4-3 to TRBJ2-5; D remains unclear. This CDR3 contains 12 residues. V was pared by 5 bases and J by 9 bases, with 13 bases between. Per the germline V gene, CDR1 is LGHNA and CDR2 is YSLEER. The CDR3 here is CASSIVYQAQYF. Written as DNA, the CDR3 is TGCGCCAGCAGCATCGTGTACCAGGCCCAGTACTTC.

This clonotype was picked up many times. This sequence joins TRBV28 and TRBJ1-3, with 7 bases that match TRBD1. CDR1 is MDHEN, CDR2 SYDVKM, per germline. The trim removed 7 bases at V and 4 bases at J, leaving 13 bases unmatched. The length of the CDR3 is 16 residues. CDR3 bases: TGTGCCAGCACCCCTTCAAGACAGGGCGGCGGAAACACCATATATTTT. Its protein is CASTPSRQGGGNTIYF.

This clonotype was detected only a few times. This CDR3 fails to terminate in the conserved phenylalanine or tryptophan, so it likely reflects a read error. The V and J genes are TRBV12-3 or TRBV12-4 and TRBJ1-2; possibly TRBD1 for D (6 bases). The length of the CDR3 is 15 residues. V was pared by 6 bases and J by 0 bases, with 14 bases between. This CDR3 is CASSPRGATNYGYTL. CDR3 DNA sequence: TGTGCCAGCAGCCCTAGGGGGGCAACTAACTATGGCTACACCCTC.